This T cell receptor beta chain emerged from a study of vaccination effects on CD4 cells after COVID-19. Prior to sequencing, the ViraFEST assay stimulated PBMC with viral peptide pools, which expanded the antigen-specific CD4+ T cells. With approximately ten days of culture completed, CD4+ T cells were isolated. Nucleocapsid antibodies stayed negative before and after vaccination, showing no earlier SARS-CoV-2 infection. A half-medium replacement with IL-2 medium was carried out on days 3 and 7. Details on this clone: The antigen remains undetermined.

The V and J ends lost 5 bases and 9 bases respectively, with 17 bases between them. From germline, CDR1 is SGHTA and CDR2 FQGNSA. The CDR3 consists of 15 residues. TCRdb keeps only in-frame clones here, not all; method: immunoSEQ multiplex PCR. The repertoire has approximately 74,000 clones, about four fifths of them found once; the top ten carry over 2.5%. This specimen was CD4+ T cells from PBMCs cultured with HCoV-NL63 spike peptides, taken before COVID-19 vaccination. The sequence derives from a human donor who received a COVID-19 vaccine. This chain uses TRBV7-2 with TRBJ1-6; the D gene is possibly TRBD1 (5 bases). The CDR3 sequence is CASSTGGFSLSPLHF. CDR3 in DNA: TGTGCCAGCAGCACTGGGGGTTTTAGTCTTTCACCCCTCCACTTT.